A single sample is the source of the 24 T cell receptor beta chains below, sequenced in a study of blood T cell repertoires in COVID-19. TCRdb keeps only in-frame clones here, not all; method: immunoSEQ multiplex PCR. This sample has just over 650,000 clones; 70% to 90% occur once, and the top ten carry under 0.3%. The sample consisted of peripheral blood. All receptors come from a woman younger than 35 with acute or convalescent COVID-19.

The chain links TRBV10-3 to TRBJ2-5; TRBD2 matches at 9 bases. Trimming at V came to 0 bases and at J to 5 bases, leaving 4 bases not matched to a gene. Per germline, CDR1 ENHRY and CDR2 SYGVKD. The CDR3 is 15 residues long. The CDR3 sequence: CAISESAGGPETQYF. CDR3 coding DNA: TGTGCCATCAGTGAGTCGGCGGGGGGGCCGGAGACCCAGTACTTC.

The CDR3 DNA sequence: TGTGCCAGCAGCTTAAAAGAGCGGGGGACAGACACCGGGGAGCTGTTTTTT. Translation gives CASSLKERGTDTGELFF. The chain links TRBV11-2 to TRBJ2-2; D is perhaps TRBD2 (8 bases). Trimming removed 2 bases from V and 3 bases from J, with 16 bases in between. The length of the CDR3 is 17 residues. The germline V gene encodes CDR1 SGHAT and CDR2 FQNNGV. The variable domain in full, completed from reference TRBV11-2 and TRBJ2-2, reads EAGVAQSPRYKIIEKRQSVAFWCNPISGHATLYWYQQILGQGPKLLIQFQNNGVVDDSQLPKDRFSAERLKGVDSTLKIQPAKLEDSAVYLCASSLKERGTDTGELFFGEGSRLTVL.

The chain employs TRBV3-1 (or the pseudogene TRBV3-2) and TRBJ2-1; 8 bases align to TRBD2. Germline V gene data show CDR1 as LGHDT and CDR2 as YNNKEL (reference sequence). This CDR3 has 19 residues. The J segment lost 3 bases and the V segment lost 0 bases, leaving 13 bases of the junction unmatched. The CDR3 protein is CASSQDSGDKPYYYNEQFF. DNA of the CDR3: TGTGCCAGCAGCCAAGATAGCGGGGACAAACCATACTACTACAATGAGCAGTTCTTC.

This chain links TRBV30 with TRBJ2-5, with 12 bases matching TRBD1. Germline V CDR1 and CDR2: GTSNPN, SVGIG (reference sequence). The CDR3 is 15 amino acids. V was clipped by 4 bases and J by 5 bases; unmatched bases: 8. The CDR3 sequence: CAWKGGQGARETQYF. The DNA of the CDR3 is TGTGCCTGGAAAGGGGGACAGGGGGCCCGGGAGACCCAGTACTTC.

The rearrangement joins TRBV5-6 to TRBJ1-1; TRBD1 might be the D (6 bases). V gave up 3 bases and J gave up 1 base, with 10 bases separating them. Germline V gene sequence: CDR1 SGHDT, CDR2 YYEEEE. The CDR3 contains 14 residues. The CDR3 DNA reads TGTGCCAGCAGCTGGGGCAGGGGGAACACTGAAGCTTTCTTT. Its translation is CASSWGRGNTEAFF.

The rearrangement links TRBV11-2 to TRBJ2-1; 7 positions match TRBD2. In germline, CDR1 is SGHAT, CDR2 FQNNGV. The CDR3 extends over 15 amino acids. Unmatched junction bases numbered 9, after V lost 6 bases and J lost 4 bases. CDR3 DNA sequence: TGTGCCAGCAGTCTAAGAAACGGGGGGTACAATGAGCAGTTCTTC. Protein product: CASSLRNGGYNEQFF. Full variable domain (remainder filled in from reference TRBV11-2 and TRBJ2-1): EAGVAQSPRYKIIEKRQSVAFWCNPISGHATLYWYQQILGQGPKLLIQFQNNGVVDDSQLPKDRFSAERLKGVDSTLKIQPAKLEDSAVYLCASSLRNGGYNEQFFGPGTRLTVL.

The chain recombines TRBV13 with TRBJ1-3; 7 nucleotides line up with TRBD1. CDR1 and CDR2 (germline): PRHDT, FYEKMQ (reference sequence). Trimming at V came to 4 bases and at J to 1 base, leaving 1 base not matched to a gene. The CDR3 is made up of 14 amino acids. CDR3 protein: CASSSTGSGNTIYF. The CDR3 region has the DNA TGTGCCAGCAGCTCGACAGGGTCTGGAAACACCATATATTTT. Filled out from reference TRBV13 and TRBJ1-3, the complete variable domain reads AAGVIQSPRHLIKEKRETATLKCYPIPRHDTVYWYQQGPGQDPQFLISFYEKMQSDKGSIPDRFSAQQFSDYHSELNMSSLELGDSALYFCASSSTGSGNTIYFGEGSWLTVV.

The rearrangement uses TRBV6-1 and TRBJ1-4; the match to TRBD1 covers 7 bases. Losses at the gene ends were 1 base for V and 8 bases for J; bases not matched to a gene: 13. The length of the CDR3 is 17 residues. Germline V lookup: CDR1 MNHNS, CDR2 SASEGT. In DNA, the CDR3 is TGTGCCAGCAGTGAAGAGGGGGCGCTTGGATTGGGGGAAAAACTGTTTTTT. Translating it yields CASSEEGALGLGEKLFF.

The chain joins TRBV29-1 to TRBJ2-1; 7 bases align to TRBD2. CDR1 is SQVTM and CDR2 is ANQGSEA in the germline V gene. The J segment lost 10 bases and the V segment lost 7 bases, leaving 10 bases of the junction unmatched. The CDR3 is made up of 12 amino acids. CDR3 nucleotides: TGCAGCGCCCTAGCGGTTTCAATAGAGCAGTTCTTC. This translates into CSALAVSIEQFF.

The V and J genes are TRBV18 and TRBJ1-6, with 7 positions matching TRBD1. Germline V lookup: CDR1 KGHSH, CDR2 LQKENI. The CDR3 loop spans 15 amino acids. The J segment lost 7 bases and the V segment lost 0 bases, leaving 3 bases of the junction unmatched. The CDR3 DNA follows: TGTGCCAGCTCACCACCGGGACAGCAAAATTCACCCCTCCACTTT. It translates to CASSPPGQQNSPLHF.

This clone has a single count. The chain carries TRBV3-1 (or the pseudogene TRBV3-2) and TRBJ2-2; perhaps TRBD2 as D (5 bases). CDR3 length: 13 residues. With 4 bases removed from V and 5 bases from J, the gap between germline ends came to 8 bases. Germline V gene lookup returns CDR1 LGHDT and CDR2 YNNKEL (reference sequence). CDR3 residues: CASSPTGTGELFF. In DNA form, the CDR3 reads TGTGCCAGCAGCCCTACGGGAACCGGGGAGCTGTTTTTT.

In regard to this clone: Additional DNA sequences in this sample encode the identical CDR3. This chain links TRBV4-1 with TRBJ2-3; 8 bases match TRBD2. Germline V gene lookup returns CDR1 MGHRA and CDR2 YSYEKL. This CDR3 has 14 amino acids. V lost 4 bases to trimming and J lost 1 base; unmatched junction nucleotides: 1. The CDR3 DNA follows: TGCGCCAGCAGCCTACTAGCGGGCACAGATACGCAGTATTTT. Its protein is CASSLLAGTDTQYF.

The chain links TRBV19 to TRBJ1-2; 7 positions agree with TRBD1. The CDR3 runs 13 residues. Per germline, CDR1 LNHDA and CDR2 SQIVND (reference sequence). V dropped 4 bases and J dropped 5; count of bases not matched to a gene: 4. CDR3 loop: CASSTGQVYGYTF. CDR3 nucleotides: TGTGCCAGTAGTACCGGACAGGTATATGGCTACACCTTC.

The chain combines TRBV30 with TRBJ1-1; no reliable D call. The germline CDR1 and CDR2 sequences are GTSNPN and SVGIG (reference sequence). CDR3 length equals 13 residues. V lost 4 bases, J lost 2 bases, and 11 bases lay in between. The CDR3: CAWNQALNTEAFF. CDR3 DNA sequence: TGTGCCTGGAACCAGGCCCTCAACACTGAAGCTTTCTTT.

This chain connects TRBV9 to TRBJ1-3; D might be TRBD1 (5 bases). Germline V gene sequence: CDR1 SGDLS, CDR2 YYNGEE. Trimming cost V 0 bases and J 0 bases, with 16 bases left between them. CDR3 size: 18 residues. Here the CDR3 reads CASSVGGSPGGSGNTIYF. The CDR3 DNA reads TGTGCCAGCAGCGTAGGGGGCAGCCCGGGGGGCTCTGGAAACACCATATATTTT.

The chain has TRBV9 and TRBJ2-5; 9 nucleotides agree with TRBD2. The CDR3 totals 16 residues. Germline V gives CDR1 SGDLS, CDR2 YYNGEE. V was clipped by 4 bases and J by 5 bases; unmatched bases: 12. CDR3 loop: CASSLGQSGGSETQYF. CDR3 coding DNA: TGTGCCAGCAGCTTAGGTCAAAGCGGGGGGTCGGAGACCCAGTACTTC. Drawing the rest from reference TRBV9 and TRBJ2-5, the complete variable domain is DSGVTQTPKHLITATGQRVTLRCSPRSGDLSVYWYQQSLDQGLQFLIQYYNGEERAKGNILERFSAQQFPDLHSELNLSSLELGDSALYFCASSLGQSGGSETQYFGPGTRLLVL.

The chain employs TRBV6-6 and TRBJ1-4; D not certain. V dropped 2 bases and J dropped 8 bases, with 12 bases sitting between them. Per the germline V gene, CDR1 is MNHNY and CDR2 is SVGAGI (reference sequence). The CDR3 has 14 amino acids. CDR3 protein: CASSYGDTSEKLFF. The CDR3 nucleotides read TGTGCCAGCAGTTACGGTGACACCTCGGAAAAACTGTTTTTT.

This chain links TRBV30 with TRBJ1-4, with 8 bases that match TRBD1. J lost 7 bases, V lost 8 bases, and 15 bases had no gene match. CDR3 length equals 15 residues. Germline CDR1 GTSNPN, CDR2 SVGIG (reference sequence). The CDR3 reads CARRSYPGTGEKLFF. As DNA, the CDR3 is TGTGCCCGCCGTAGCTACCCCGGGACAGGTGAAAAACTGTTTTTT. Using reference TRBV30 and TRBJ1-4 for the parts outside the CDR3, the full variable domain is SQTIHQWPATLVQPVGSPLSLECTVEGTSNPNLYWYRQAAGRGLQLLFYSVGIGQISSEVPQNLSASRPQDRQFILSSKKLLLSDSGFYLCARRSYPGTGEKLFFGSGTQLSVL.

V and J are TRBV14 and TRBJ1-4; the D gene is possibly TRBD1 (6 bases). The CDR3 extends over 12 amino acids. The V end was cut by 6 bases, the J end by 10 bases, with 12 bases between. Germline V gene data show CDR1 as SGHDN and CDR2 as FVKESK. The CDR3 region has the DNA TGTGCCAGCAGTCCCAAGGGGGTAAAACTGTTTTTT. As protein: CASSPKGVKLFF.

V gene TRBV10-3 combines with J gene TRBJ2-2, with TRBD1 matching 9 bases. Germline assignment: CDR1 ENHRY and CDR2 SYGVKD. Trimming removed 8 bases from V and 7 bases from J; junction bases left unmatched: 8. The length of the CDR3 is 14 residues. The DNA of the CDR3 is TGTGCCATCTCGGACAGGGGAAACGGCGGGGAGCTGTTTTTT. This translates into CAISDRGNGGELFF.

The rearrangement uses TRBV19 and TRBJ1-5, with 7 positions matching TRBD1. V was pared by 5 bases and J by 0 bases, with 1 base of the junction left unmatched. Germline V gives CDR1 LNHDA, CDR2 SQIVND (reference sequence). This CDR3 comprises 14 residues. The CDR3 DNA reads as TGTGCCAGTAGTGGGACAGCTAGCAATCAGCCCCAGCATTTT. It encodes CASSGTASNQPQHF.

This chain links TRBV5-1 with TRBJ2-1; no firm D call. Trimming removed 4 bases at V and 3 bases at J, with 5 bases between. This CDR3 spans 12 amino acids. In germline, CDR1 is SGHRS, CDR2 YFSETQ. The CDR3 is CASSLVYNEQFF. In DNA, the CDR3 is TGCGCCAGCAGCCTAGTCTACAATGAGCAGTTCTTC.

The chain links TRBV24-1 to TRBJ1-2, with 7 nucleotides matching TRBD1. After removal of 4 bases from V and 8 bases from J, the junction contained 6 bases not matched to a gene. The CDR3 runs 13 residues. CDR1 is KGHDR, CDR2 SFDVKD, per germline. Here the CDR3 reads CATSERGRPGYTF. CDR3 sequence (DNA): TGTGCCACCAGTGAAAGGGGGCGGCCGGGCTACACCTTC.

J is TRBJ2-3 and V is TRBV5-4; TRBD1 matches at 9 bases. Looked up from germline, CDR1 is SGHNT and CDR2 is YYREEE (reference sequence). J was trimmed by 3 bases and V by 2 bases; bases with no gene match: 4. The CDR3 totals 15 residues. The DNA for the CDR3 is TGTGCCAGCAGCTTACCCGGGACAGGGACAGATACGCAGTATTTT. As protein: CASSLPGTGTDTQYF.